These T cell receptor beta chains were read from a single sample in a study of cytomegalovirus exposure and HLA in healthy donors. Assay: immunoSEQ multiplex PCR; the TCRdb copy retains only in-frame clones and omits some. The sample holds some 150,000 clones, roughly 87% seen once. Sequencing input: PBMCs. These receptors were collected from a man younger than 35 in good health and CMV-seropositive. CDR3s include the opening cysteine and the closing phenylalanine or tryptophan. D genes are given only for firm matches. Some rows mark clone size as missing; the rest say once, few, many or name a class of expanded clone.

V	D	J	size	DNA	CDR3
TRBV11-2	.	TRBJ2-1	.	TGTGCCAGCAGCCCCGGAGTGCCCGAGCAGTTCTTC	CASSPGVPEQFF
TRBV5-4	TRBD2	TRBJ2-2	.	TGTGCCAGCAGCTTACGACTAGCACGAACCGGGGAGCTGTTTTTT	CASSLRLARTGELFF
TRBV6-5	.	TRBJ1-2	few	TGTGCCAGCAGCCGGGATAAGAACTATGGCTACACCTTC	CASSRDKNYGYTF
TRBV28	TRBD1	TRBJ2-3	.	TGTGCCAGTGGGCCCCCGGGACAGGGGGCAGATACGCAGTATTTT	CASGPPGQGADTQYF
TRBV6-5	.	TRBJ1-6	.	TGTGCCAGCAGTTACTCCAACAGGGCCAGGGCACCCCTCCACTTT	CASSYSNRARAPLHF
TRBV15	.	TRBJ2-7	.	TGTGCCACCAGCAGAGGATCAGGGGACGAGCAGTACTTC	CATSRGSGDEQYF
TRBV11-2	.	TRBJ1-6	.	TGTGCCAGCAGAATAACATCGTATAATTCACCCCTCCACTTT	CASRITSYNSPLHF
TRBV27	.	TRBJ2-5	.	TGTGCCAGCAGTTCACGGACCTCAGGGGAGACCCAGTACTTC	CASSSRTSGETQYF
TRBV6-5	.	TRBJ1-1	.	TGTGCCAGCAGAAACGGGGGGCAGGGGTACACTGAAGCTTTCTTT	CASRNGGQGYTEAFF
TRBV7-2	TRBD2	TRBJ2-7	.	TGTGCCAGCAGCTTACTAGCGGAAATTGGCGAGCAGTACTTC	CASSLLAEIGEQYF
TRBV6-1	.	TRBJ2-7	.	TGTGCCAGCAGGGCCGTCTCCTACGAGCAGTACTTC	CASRAVSYEQYF
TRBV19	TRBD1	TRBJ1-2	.	TGTGCCAGTATCCGGACAGGGGGCAACTATGGCTACACCTTC	CASIRTGGNYGYTF
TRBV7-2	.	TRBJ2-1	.	TGTGCCAGCAGCTTAACTACCATCAATGAGCAGTTCTTC	CASSLTTINEQFF
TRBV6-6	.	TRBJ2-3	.	TGTGCCAGCAGGTCCCCGAGCCAACCACAGTATTTT	CASRSPSQPQYF
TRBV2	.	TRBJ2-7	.	TGTGCCAGCAGTGAATCCTTTTTGGGCGACGAGCAGTACTTC	CASSESFLGDEQYF
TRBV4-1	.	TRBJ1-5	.	TGCGCCAGCAGCCAAGCGGTGAGATATAGCAATCAGCCCCAGCATTTT	CASSQAVRYSNQPQHF
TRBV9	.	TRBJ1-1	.	TGTGCCAGCAGCAAAACAGGGAGTGGGACTGAAGCTTTCTTT	CASSKTGSGTEAFF
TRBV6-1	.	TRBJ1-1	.	TGTGCCAGTGCAGGGCTTAGGAACACTGAAGCTTTCTTT	CASAGLRNTEAFF
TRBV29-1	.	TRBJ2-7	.	TGCAGCGTTGACAGGGGCCGGGAGCAGTACTTC	CSVDRGREQYF
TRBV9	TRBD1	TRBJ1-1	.	TGTGCCAGCAGCGTAAGCCTAGGGACAGGCCTGAACACTGAAGCTTTCTTT	CASSVSLGTGLNTEAFF
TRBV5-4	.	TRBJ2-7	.	TGTGCCAGCAGCCGAGGACAGACGATCTCCTACGAGCAGTACTTC	CASSRGQTISYEQYF
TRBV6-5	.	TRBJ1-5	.	TGTGCCACCAGAAAAGGAGCTTCTAATCAGCCCCAGCATTTT	CATRKGASNQPQHF
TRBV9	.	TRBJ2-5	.	TGTGCCAGCAGCCCCCCCGCGTGGGAGACCCAGTACTTC	CASSPPAWETQYF
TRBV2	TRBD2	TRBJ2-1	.	TGTGCCAGCAGTGAAAAGATTAGCGGGGGGCCAAGGAATGAGCAGTTCTTC	CASSEKISGGPRNEQFF
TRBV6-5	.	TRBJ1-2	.	TGTGCCAGCAGACGGGATACGTTCGGCTACACCTTC	CASRRDTFGYTF
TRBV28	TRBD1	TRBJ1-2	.	TGTGCCAGCACCGTGCCTGGACAGGGATATGGCTACACCTTC	CASTVPGQGYGYTF
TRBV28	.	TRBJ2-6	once	TGTGCCAGCAATACAGGCTCTGGGGCCAACGTCCTGACTTTC	CASNTGSGANVLTF
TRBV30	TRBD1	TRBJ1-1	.	TGTGCCTGGGGACAGGTGGAGAACACTGAAGCTTTCTTT	CAWGQVENTEAFF
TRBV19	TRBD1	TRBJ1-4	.	TGTGCCAGTAGTTCCACAACAGGGGTTAATGAAAAACTGTTTTTT	CASSSTTGVNEKLFF
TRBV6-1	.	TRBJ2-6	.	TGTGCCAGCAGTGAGACCGCCGAGGGTGGGGCCAACGTCCTGACTTTC	CASSETAEGGANVLTF
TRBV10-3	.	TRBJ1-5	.	TGTGCCACCCTCCCTTCCCTCACCCTGGGGGGGCCCCAGCATTTT	CATLPSLTLGGPQHF
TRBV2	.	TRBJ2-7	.	TGTGCCAGCAGTGAAGCTTCAGACGAGCAGTACTTC	CASSEASDEQYF
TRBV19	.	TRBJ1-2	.	TGTGCCAGTAGTGGCGTGGCGGGATCTGCTCTACCGGGACGAAATGGCTACACCTTC	CASSGVAGSALPGRNGYTF
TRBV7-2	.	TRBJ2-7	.	TGTGCCAGCAGCTTAGGCAGGACCTACGAGCAGTACTTC	CASSLGRTYEQYF
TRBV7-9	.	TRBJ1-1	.	TGTGCCAGCAGCTCGCGGTCAGGGTATGAAGCTTTCTTT	CASSSRSGYEAFF
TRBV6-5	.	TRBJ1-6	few	TGTGCCAGCAGTTACTCACGGGGGGCGAGGAATTCACCCCTCCACTTT	CASSYSRGARNSPLHF
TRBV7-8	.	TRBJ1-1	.	TGTGCCAGCAGCTTAGCGGGAGCGAGCGAAGCTTTCTTT	CASSLAGASEAFF
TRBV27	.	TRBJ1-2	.	TGTGCCAGCAGTTTATTCACCGGGGTAGAGGGTGGCTACACCTTC	CASSLFTGVEGGYTF
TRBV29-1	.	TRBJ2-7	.	TGCAGCGTTGAAGAGGGACACGAGTACGAGCAGTACTTC	CSVEEGHEYEQYF
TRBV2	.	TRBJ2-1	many	TGTGCCAGCAGTGCGTCTAGCGTCTACAATGAGCAGTTCTTC	CASSASSVYNEQFF
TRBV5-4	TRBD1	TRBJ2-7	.	TGTGCCAGCAGCGCCGGGACAGGGGGATACGAGCAGTACTTC	CASSAGTGGYEQYF